This is a list of T cell receptor beta chains from one sample in a study of glioma-infiltrating T cells. MiXCR, applied by TCRdb to the multiplex PCR reads, yields one record per CDR3 protein. The data contain over 100,000 distinct CDR3 sequences, about 25% of them singletons. The source material was glioma tissue, nonneoplastic brain tissue, or PBMCs (not recorded which). These TCRs come from a human donor with low-grade glioma or glioblastoma, undergoing nonglioma brain surgery, or in good health (not recorded which). The CDR3 runs from the conserved cysteine through the conserved F or W. Fields, in order: D gene, V gene, J gene, clone size, CDR3 DNA, CDR3 protein. A D gene is named only where the DNA matches it firmly. Size values are once, few and many counts, or a class for expanded clones, and some rows have none.

>-|TRBV6-2/TRBV6-3|TRBJ2-1|many
TGTGCCAGCAAGGCTAGCATTGTCTACAATGAGCAGTTCTTC
CASKASIVYNEQFF
>TRBD1|TRBV5-1|TRBJ1-6|few
TGCGCCAGCAGCCGAACCAGGGGGGGGACAGACTATAATTCACCCCTCCACTTT
CASSRTRGGTDYNSPLHF
>TRBD1|TRBV20-1|TRBJ2-1|many
TGCAGTGCTCCTTGGACAGGCTACAATGAGCAGTTCTTC
CSAPWTGYNEQFF
>-|TRBV18|TRBJ1-5|many
TGTGCCAGCTCACCTCAGAAGGGACGGCAGCCCCAGCATTTT
CASSPQKGRQPQHF
>-|TRBV6-1|TRBJ2-1|many
TGTGCCAGCAGTTCGGTCGGGGCCGAGCAGTTCTTC
CASSSVGAEQFF
>TRBD1|TRBV12-3/TRBV12-4|TRBJ1-1|many
TGTGCCAGCAGCCTTACAGGGGGCGGGCCTGAAGCTTTCTTT
CASSLTGGGPEAFF
>-|TRBV15|TRBJ1-1|many
TGTGCCACCAGCAGAGACAGCACGAACACTGAAGCTTTCTTT
CATSRDSTNTEAFF
>-|TRBV7-3|TRBJ1-5|many
TGTGCCAGCAGCTTAGGTTGGGATCAGCCCCAGCATTTT
CASSLGWDQPQHF
>-|TRBV6-2/TRBV6-3|TRBJ1-1|many
TGTGCCAGCAGCGAGAAGGAGACTAGGGGAGCTTTCTTT
CASSEKETRGAFF
>-|TRBV6-1|TRBJ1-1|once
TGTGCCAGCCCCTCAGCAGGAAAAAAAACTGAAGATTTCTTT
CASPSAGKKTEDFF
>-|TRBV28|TRBJ1-1|many
TGTGCCAGCAGTGGACAGCCGCACACTGAAGCTTTCTTT
CASSGQPHTEAFF
>TRBD1|TRBV7-9|TRBJ2-7|many
TGTGCCAGCAGCTCATGGACAGGGGCTAGGGAGCAGTACTTC
CASSSWTGAREQYF
>TRBD2|TRBV27|TRBJ2-3|once
TGTGCCTGCAGTTTAGGAGGAGCGGGAGGGTTGAGCACAGGTACGCAGTATTTT
CACSLGGAGGLSTGTQYF
>-|TRBV6-5|TRBJ2-7|-
TGTGCCAGCAGGCGGGAAGTCACCTACGAGCAGGACTTC
CASRREVTYEQDF
>-|TRBV20-1|TRBJ2-7|many
TGCAGTGGGCAGGGGAGTCTGCCTACCTACGAGCAGTACTTC
CSGQGSLPTYEQYF
>TRBD1|TRBV6-1|TRBJ1-2|many
TGTGCCAGCAGTAAGGACAGGGAGGCCCCCTATGGCTACACCTTC
CASSKDREAPYGYTF
>-|TRBV28|TRBJ2-1|-
TGTGCCAGCAGTCCGATTAGAGACAGCTCCTACAATGAGCAGTTCTTC
CASSPIRDSSYNEQFF
>TRBD1|TRBV4-1|TRBJ2-3|many
TGCGCCAGCAGCCAAACAGGGGGCACGGCGGATACGCAGTATTTT
CASSQTGGTADTQYF
>TRBD1|TRBV6-1|TRBJ2-5|few
TGTGCCAGCAGCCGACAGGGGGCCTTGCGAGAGACCCAGTACTTC
CASSRQGALRETQYF
>-|TRBV25-1|TRBJ1-6|many
TGTGCCAGCAGTGAAGGTCAGGGGTATAATTCACCCCTCCACTTT
CASSEGQGYNSPLHF
>-|TRBV5-1|TRBJ1-1|-
TGCGCCAGCAGCTTAGTTCTACTGAACACTGAAGCTTTCTTT
CASSLVLLNTEAFF
>-|TRBV12-3/TRBV12-4|TRBJ1-1|-
TGTGCCAGCAGCCCTCCCATTGAGTGTTGGGACACTGAAGCTTTCTTT
CASSPPIECWDTEAFF
>TRBD2|TRBV5-1|TRBJ2-3|-
TGCGCCAGCAGCTCCGGGACTAGCGGTCCTAGACGGGCAGATACGCAGTATTTT
CASSSGTSGPRRADTQYF
>TRBD2|TRBV6-1|TRBJ2-1|many
TGTGCCAGCAAACGGACTAGCGGGAGCAATGAGCAGTTCTTC
CASKRTSGSNEQFF
>-|TRBV7-9|TRBJ2-2|few
TGTGCCAGCAGCTCTTCATCGAGACAGGCCCTCACCGGGGAGCTGTTTTTT
CASSSSSRQALTGELFF
>-|TRBV12-3/TRBV12-4|TRBJ1-2|few
TGTGCCAGCAGTTTACGAGGGGAAGACTATGGCTACACCTTC
CASSLRGEDYGYTF
>-|TRBV4-3|TRBJ2-7|many
TGCGCCAGCAGCCAAGGCCGGGCCACCTCCTACGAGCAGTACTTC
CASSQGRATSYEQYF
>-|TRBV7-9|TRBJ1-1|-
TGTGCCAGCAGCCCGGGGCTAAAGACTGAAGCTTTCTTT
CASSPGLKTEAFF